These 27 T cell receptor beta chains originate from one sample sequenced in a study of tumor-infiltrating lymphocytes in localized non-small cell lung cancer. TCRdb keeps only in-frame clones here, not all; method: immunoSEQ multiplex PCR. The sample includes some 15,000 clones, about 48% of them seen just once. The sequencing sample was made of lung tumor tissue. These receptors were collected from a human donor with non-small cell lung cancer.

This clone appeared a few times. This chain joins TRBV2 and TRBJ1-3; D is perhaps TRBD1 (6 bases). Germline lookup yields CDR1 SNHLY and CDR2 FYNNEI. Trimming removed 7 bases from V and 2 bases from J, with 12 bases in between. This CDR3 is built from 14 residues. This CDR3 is CASNRRGPGNTIYF. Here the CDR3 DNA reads TGTGCCAGCAATCGCAGGGGCCCTGGAAACACCATATATTTT.

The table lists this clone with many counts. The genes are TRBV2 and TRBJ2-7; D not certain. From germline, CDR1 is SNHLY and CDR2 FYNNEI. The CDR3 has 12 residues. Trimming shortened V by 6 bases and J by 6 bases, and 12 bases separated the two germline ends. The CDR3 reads CASRVAGFEQYF. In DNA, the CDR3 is TGTGCCAGCAGGGTGGCAGGATTCGAGCAGTACTTC.

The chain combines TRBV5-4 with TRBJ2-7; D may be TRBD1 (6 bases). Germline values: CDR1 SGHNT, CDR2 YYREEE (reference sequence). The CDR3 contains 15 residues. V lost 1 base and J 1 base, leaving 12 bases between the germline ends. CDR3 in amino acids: CASSLIGTFSYEQYF. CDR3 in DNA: TGTGCCAGCAGCTTGATCGGGACATTTTCCTACGAGCAGTACTTC.

This CDR3 is CASSLELAGGEQYF. The CDR3 region has the DNA TGTGCCAGCAGCTTAGAACTAGCGGGGGGGGAGCAGTACTTC. The gene calls are TRBV7-8 and TRBJ2-7; 13 positions match TRBD2. The CDR3 is 14 residues long. Per the germline V gene, CDR1 is SGHVS and CDR2 is FQNEAQ. Trimming cost V 1 base and J 7 bases; bases outside gene matches: 1.

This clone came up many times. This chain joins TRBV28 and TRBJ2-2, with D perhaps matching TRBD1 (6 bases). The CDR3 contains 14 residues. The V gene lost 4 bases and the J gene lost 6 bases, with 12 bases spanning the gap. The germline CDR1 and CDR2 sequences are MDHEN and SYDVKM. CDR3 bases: TGTGCCAGCAGTTCGTCAGGGGCCGCCGGGGAGCTGTTTTTT. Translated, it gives CASSSSGAAGELFF. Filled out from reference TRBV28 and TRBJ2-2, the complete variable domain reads DVKVTQSSRYLVKRTGEKVFLECVQDMDHENMFWYRQDPGLGLRLIYFSYDVKMKEKGDIPEGYSVSREKKERFSLILESASTNQTSMYLCASSSSGAAGELFFGEGSRLTVL.

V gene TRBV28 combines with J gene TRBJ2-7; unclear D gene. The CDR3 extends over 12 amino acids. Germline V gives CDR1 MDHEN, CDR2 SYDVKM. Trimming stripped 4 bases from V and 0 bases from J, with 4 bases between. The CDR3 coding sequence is TGTGCCAGCAGTTCCTTCTCCTACGAGCAGTACTTC. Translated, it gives CASSSFSYEQYF.

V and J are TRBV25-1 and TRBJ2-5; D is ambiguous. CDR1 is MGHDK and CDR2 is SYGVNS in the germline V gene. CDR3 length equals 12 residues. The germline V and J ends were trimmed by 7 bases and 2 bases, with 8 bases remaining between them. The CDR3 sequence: CASKGLQETQYF. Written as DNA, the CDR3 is TGTGCCAGCAAAGGGTTACAAGAGACCCAGTACTTC.

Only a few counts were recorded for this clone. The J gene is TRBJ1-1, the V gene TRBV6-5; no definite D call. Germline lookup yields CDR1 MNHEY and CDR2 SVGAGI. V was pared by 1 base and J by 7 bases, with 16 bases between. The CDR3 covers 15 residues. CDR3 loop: CASSYFGRRAVEAFF. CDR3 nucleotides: TGTGCCAGCAGTTACTTCGGCAGGCGGGCAGTTGAAGCTTTCTTT.

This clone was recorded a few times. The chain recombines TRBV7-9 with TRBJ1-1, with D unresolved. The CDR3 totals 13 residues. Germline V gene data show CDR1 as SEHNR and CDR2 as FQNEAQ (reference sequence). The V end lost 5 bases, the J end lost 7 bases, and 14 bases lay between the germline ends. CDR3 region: CASSPDSWGEAFF. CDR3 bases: TGTGCCAGCAGCCCCGACTCCTGGGGTGAAGCTTTCTTT.

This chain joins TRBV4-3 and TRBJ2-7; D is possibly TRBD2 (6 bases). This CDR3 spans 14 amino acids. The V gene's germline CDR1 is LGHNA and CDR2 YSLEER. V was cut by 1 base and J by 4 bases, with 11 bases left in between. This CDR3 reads CASSQGPGGYEQYF. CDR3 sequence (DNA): TGCGCCAGCAGCCAAGGCCCCGGAGGGTACGAGCAGTACTTC.

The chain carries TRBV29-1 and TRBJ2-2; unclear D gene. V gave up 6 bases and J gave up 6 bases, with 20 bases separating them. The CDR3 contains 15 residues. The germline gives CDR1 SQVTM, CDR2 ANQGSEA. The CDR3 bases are TGCAGCGTCCTGAAAGGTACGACAACCGCCGGGGAGCTGTTTTTT. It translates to CSVLKGTTTAGELFF.

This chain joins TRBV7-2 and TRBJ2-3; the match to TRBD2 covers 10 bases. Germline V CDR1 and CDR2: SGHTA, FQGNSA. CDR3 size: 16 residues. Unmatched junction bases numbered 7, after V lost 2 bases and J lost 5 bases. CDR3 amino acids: CASSLRAGGHGDTQYF. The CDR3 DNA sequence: TGTGCCAGCAGCTTAAGAGCGGGGGGGCATGGAGATACGCAGTATTTT.

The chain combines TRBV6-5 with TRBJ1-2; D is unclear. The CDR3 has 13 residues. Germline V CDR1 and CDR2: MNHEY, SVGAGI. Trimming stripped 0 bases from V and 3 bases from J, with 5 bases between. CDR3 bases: TGTGCCAGCAGTTACTCGATGGACTATGGCTACACCTTC. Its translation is CASSYSMDYGYTF.

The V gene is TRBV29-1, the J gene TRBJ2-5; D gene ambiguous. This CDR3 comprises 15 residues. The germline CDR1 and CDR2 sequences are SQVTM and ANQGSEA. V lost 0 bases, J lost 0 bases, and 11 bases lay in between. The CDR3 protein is CSVEENGDHQETQYF. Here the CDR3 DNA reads TGCAGCGTTGAAGAGAACGGAGACCACCAAGAGACCCAGTACTTC.

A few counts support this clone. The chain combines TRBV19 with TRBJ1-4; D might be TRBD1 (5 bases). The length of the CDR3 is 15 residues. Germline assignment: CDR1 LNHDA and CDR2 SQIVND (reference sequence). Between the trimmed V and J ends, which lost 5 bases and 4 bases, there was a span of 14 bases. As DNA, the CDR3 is TGTGCCAGTAGTTACGGGGGTAACGGTAATGAAAAACTGTTTTTT. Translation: CASSYGGNGNEKLFF.

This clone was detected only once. CDR3 in amino acids: CASSQDWPSGDTDTQYF. CDR3 sequence (DNA): TGCGCCAGCAGCCAAGATTGGCCTAGCGGGGACACAGATACGCAGTATTTT. This chain links TRBV4-3 with TRBJ2-3, with 9 bases aligning to TRBD2. The CDR3 sequence is 17 residues long. Germline lookup yields CDR1 LGHNA and CDR2 YSLEER. Losses at the gene ends were 0 bases for V and 2 bases for J; bases not matched to a gene: 6.

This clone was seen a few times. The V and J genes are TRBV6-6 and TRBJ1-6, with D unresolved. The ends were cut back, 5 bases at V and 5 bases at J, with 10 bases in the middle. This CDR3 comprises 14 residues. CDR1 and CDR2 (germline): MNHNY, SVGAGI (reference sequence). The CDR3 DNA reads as TGTGCCAGCAGTCAGGACGGAGATAATTCACCCCTCCACTTT. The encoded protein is CASSQDGDNSPLHF.

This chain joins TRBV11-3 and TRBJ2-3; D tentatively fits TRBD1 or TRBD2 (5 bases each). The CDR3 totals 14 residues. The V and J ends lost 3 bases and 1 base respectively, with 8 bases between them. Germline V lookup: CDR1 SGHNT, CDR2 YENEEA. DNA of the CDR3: TGTGCCAGCAGCTTTGGGGGTGGCACAGATACGCAGTATTTT. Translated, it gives CASSFGGGTDTQYF.

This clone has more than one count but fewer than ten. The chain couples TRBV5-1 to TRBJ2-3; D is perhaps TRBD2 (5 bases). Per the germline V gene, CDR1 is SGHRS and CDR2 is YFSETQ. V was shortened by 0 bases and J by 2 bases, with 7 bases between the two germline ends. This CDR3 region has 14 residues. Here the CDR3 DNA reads TGCGCCAGCAGCTTGGGAGGGTCCACAGATACGCAGTATTTT. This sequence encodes CASSLGGSTDTQYF.

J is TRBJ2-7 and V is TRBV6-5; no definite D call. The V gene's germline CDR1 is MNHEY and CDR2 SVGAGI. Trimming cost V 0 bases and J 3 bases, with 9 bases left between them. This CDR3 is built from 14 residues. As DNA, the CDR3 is TGTGCCAGCAGTTACTCGACAATGTTCTACGAGCAGTACTTC. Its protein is CASSYSTMFYEQYF.

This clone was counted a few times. The CDR3 reads CASSPGTGDLEQYF. The CDR3 DNA is TGTGCCAGCAGCCCAGGGACAGGGGATCTCGAGCAGTACTTC. The chain carries TRBV11-2 and TRBJ2-7, with 10 bases identical to TRBD1. CDR3 length: 14 residues. Germline V gene lookup returns CDR1 SGHAT and CDR2 FQNNGV. Losses at the gene ends were 5 bases for V and 6 bases for J; bases not matched to a gene: 7.

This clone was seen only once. CDR3 sequence reads: CASSFTGGSSYNEQFF. CDR3 nucleotide sequence: TGTGCCAGCAGCTTTACAGGGGGCTCCTCCTACAATGAGCAGTTCTTC. This sequence joins TRBV7-3 and TRBJ2-1; 9 bases are shared with TRBD1. The junction had 3 bases not matched to a gene; V was cut back by 3 bases and J by 0 bases. CDR3 length: 16 amino acids. CDR1 SGHTA and CDR2 FQGTGA come from the germline V gene.

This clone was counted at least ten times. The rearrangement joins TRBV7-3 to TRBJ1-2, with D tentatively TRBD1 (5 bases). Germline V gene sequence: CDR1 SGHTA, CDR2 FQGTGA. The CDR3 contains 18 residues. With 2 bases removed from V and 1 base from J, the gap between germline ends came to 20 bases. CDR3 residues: CASSLSGGTVTNNYGYTF. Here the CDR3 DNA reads TGTGCCAGCAGCTTATCCGGAGGGACGGTGACTAATAACTATGGCTACACCTTC. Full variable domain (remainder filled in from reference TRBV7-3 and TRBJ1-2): GAGVSQTPSNKVTEKGKYVELRCDPISGHTALYWYRQSLGQGPEFLIYFQGTGAADDSGLPNDRFFAVRPEGSVSTLKIQRTERGDSAVYLCASSLSGGTVTNNYGYTFGSGTRLTVV.

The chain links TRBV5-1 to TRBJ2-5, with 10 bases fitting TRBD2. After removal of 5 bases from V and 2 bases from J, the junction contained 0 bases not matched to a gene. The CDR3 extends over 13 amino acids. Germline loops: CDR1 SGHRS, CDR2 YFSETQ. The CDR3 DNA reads TGCGCCAGCAGGGGACTAGCGCAAGAGACCCAGTACTTC. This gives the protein CASRGLAQETQYF.

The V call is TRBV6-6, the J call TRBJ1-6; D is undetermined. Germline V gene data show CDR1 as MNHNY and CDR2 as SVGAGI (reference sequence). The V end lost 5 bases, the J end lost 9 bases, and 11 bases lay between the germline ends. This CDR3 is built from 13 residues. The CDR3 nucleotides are TGTGCCAGCAGTCCCGACTTCTCTTCACCCCTCCACTTT. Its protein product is CASSPDFSSPLHF.

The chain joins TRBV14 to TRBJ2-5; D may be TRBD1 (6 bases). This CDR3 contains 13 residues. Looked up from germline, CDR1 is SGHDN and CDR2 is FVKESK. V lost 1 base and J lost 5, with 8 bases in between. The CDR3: CASSQGGHETQYF. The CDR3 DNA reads TGTGCCAGCAGCCAAGGGGGGCACGAGACCCAGTACTTC.

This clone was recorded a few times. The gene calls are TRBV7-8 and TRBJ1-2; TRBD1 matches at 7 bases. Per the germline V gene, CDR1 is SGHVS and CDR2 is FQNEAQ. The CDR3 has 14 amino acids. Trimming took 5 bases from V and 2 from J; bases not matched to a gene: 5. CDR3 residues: CASSDREENYGYTF. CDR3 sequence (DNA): TGTGCCAGCAGCGACAGGGAGGAGAACTATGGCTACACCTTC.